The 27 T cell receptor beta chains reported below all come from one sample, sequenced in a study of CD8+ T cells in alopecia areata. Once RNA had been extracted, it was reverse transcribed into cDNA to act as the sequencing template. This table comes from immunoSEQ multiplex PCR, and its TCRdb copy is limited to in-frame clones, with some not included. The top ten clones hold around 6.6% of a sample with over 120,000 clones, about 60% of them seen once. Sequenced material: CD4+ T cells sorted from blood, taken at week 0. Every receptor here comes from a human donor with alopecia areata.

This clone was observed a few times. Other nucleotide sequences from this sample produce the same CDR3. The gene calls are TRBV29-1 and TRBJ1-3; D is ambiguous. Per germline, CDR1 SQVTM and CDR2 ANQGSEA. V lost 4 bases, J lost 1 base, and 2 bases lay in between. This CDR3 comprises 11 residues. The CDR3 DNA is TGCAGCGTTGGGTCTGGAAACACCATATATTTT. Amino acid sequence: CSVGSGNTIYF.

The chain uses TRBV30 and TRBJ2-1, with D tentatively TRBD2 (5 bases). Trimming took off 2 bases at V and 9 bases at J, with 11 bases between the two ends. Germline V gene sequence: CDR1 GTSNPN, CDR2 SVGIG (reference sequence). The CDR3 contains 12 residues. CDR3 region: CAWSSTRGEQFF. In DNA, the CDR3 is TGTGCCTGGAGTTCCACCCGGGGTGAGCAGTTCTTC.

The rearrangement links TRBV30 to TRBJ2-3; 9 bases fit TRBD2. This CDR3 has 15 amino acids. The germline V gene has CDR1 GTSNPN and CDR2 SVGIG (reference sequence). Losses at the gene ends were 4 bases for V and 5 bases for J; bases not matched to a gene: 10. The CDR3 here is CAWITGASGIDTQYF. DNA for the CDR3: TGTGCCTGGATCACCGGGGCTAGCGGGATAGATACGCAGTATTTT.

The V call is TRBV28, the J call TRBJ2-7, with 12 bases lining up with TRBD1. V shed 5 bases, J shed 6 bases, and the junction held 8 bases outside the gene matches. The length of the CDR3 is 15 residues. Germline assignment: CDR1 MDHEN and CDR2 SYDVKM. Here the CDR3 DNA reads TGTGCCAGCAGTCCCCCGGGACAGGGGGCGGTCGAGCAGTACTTC. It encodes CASSPPGQGAVEQYF.

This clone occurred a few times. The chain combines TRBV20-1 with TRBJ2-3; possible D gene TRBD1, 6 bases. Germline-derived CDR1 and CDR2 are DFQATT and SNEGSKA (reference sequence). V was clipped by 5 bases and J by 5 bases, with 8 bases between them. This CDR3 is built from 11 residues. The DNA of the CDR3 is TGCAGTGCTCTGGACAGAGATACGCAGTATTTT. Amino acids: CSALDRDTQYF.

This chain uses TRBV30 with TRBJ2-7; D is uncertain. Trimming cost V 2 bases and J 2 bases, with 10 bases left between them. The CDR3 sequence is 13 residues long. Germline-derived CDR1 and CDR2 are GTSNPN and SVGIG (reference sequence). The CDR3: CAWSYESTYEQYF. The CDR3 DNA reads TGTGCCTGGAGTTACGAATCAACCTACGAGCAGTACTTC.

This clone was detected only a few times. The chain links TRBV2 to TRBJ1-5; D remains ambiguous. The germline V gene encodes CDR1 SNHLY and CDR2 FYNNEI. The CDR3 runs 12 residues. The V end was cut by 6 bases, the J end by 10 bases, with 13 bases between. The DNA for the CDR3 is TGTGCCAGCAGGACGACGGCCGGTCCCCAGCATTTT. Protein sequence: CASRTTAGPQHF.

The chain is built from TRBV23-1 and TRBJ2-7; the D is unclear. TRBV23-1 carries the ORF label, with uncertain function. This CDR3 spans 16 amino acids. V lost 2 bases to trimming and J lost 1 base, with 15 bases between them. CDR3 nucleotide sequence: TGCGCCAGCAGTCAAGCCCTGCCGGACGCGTCCTACGAGCAGTACTTC. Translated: CASSQALPDASYEQYF.

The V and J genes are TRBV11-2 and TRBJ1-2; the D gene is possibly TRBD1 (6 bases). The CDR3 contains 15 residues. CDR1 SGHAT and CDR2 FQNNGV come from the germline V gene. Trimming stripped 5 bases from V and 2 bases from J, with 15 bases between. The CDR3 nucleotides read TGTGCCAGCAGCACCGGGGGCGGTTCCAACTATGGCTACACCTTC. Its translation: CASSTGGGSNYGYTF.

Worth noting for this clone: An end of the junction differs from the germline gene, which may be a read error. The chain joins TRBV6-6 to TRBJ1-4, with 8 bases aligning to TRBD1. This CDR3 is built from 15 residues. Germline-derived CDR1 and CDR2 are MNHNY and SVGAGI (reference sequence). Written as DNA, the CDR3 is TGTGCCAGCAGCCTTCTACAGGGGGGGGGAGCTGGATTGCTTTTT. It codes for CASSLLQGGGAGLLF.

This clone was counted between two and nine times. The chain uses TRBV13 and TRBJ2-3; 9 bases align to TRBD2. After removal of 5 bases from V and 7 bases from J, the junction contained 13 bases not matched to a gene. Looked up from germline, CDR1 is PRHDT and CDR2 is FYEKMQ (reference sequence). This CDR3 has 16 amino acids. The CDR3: CASSGVAGGVRNTQYF. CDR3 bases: TGTGCCAGCAGCGGTGTTGCGGGGGGGGTCCGAAATACGCAGTATTTT.

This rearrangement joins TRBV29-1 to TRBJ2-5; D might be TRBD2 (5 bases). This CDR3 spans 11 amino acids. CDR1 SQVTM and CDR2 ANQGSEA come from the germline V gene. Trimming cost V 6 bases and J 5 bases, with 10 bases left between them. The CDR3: CSVKRGETQYF. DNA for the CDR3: TGCAGCGTGAAGCGAGGGGAGACCCAGTACTTC. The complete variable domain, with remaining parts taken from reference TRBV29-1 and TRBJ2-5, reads SAVISQKPSRDICQRGTSLTIQCQVDSQVTMMFWYRQQPGQSLTLIATANQGSEATYESGFVIDKFPISRPNLTFSTLTVSNMSPEDSSIYLCSVKRGETQYFGPGTRLLVL.

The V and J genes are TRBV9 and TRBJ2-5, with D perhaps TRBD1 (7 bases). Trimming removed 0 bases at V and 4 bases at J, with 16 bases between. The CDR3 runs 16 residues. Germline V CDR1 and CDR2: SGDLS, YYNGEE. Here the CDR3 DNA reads TGTGCCAGCAGCGTAGGGGCAGGGGGAGGAGGAGAGACCCAGTACTTC. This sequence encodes CASSVGAGGGGETQYF.

CDR3 sequence reads: CSVVPWRATQSSYNEQFF. Here the CDR3 DNA reads TGCAGCGTTGTCCCTTGGAGGGCAACGCAGAGCTCCTACAATGAGCAGTTCTTC. The J gene is TRBJ2-1, the V gene TRBV29-1; tentatively, D is TRBD2 (6 bases). Per germline, CDR1 SQVTM and CDR2 ANQGSEA. The CDR3 length is 18 residues. Trimming took 4 bases from V and 0 from J, leaving 22 bases between them.

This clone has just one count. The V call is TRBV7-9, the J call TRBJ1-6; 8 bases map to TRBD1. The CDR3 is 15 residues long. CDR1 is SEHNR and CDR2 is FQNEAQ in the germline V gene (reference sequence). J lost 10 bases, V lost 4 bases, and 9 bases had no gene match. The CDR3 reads CASSSAGQGMSPLHF. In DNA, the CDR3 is TGTGCCAGCAGCTCCGCAGGACAGGGTATGTCACCCCTCCACTTT. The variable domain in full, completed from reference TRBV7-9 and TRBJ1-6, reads DTGVSQNPRHKITKRGQNVTFRCDPISEHNRLYWYRQTLGQGPEFLTYFQNEAQLEKSRLLSDRFSAERPKGSFSTLEIQRTEQGDSAMYLCASSSAGQGMSPLHFGNGTRLTVT.

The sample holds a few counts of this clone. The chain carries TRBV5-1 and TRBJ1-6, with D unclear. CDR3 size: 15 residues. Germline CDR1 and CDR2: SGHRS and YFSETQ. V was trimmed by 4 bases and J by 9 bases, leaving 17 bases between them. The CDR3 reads CASSPGVIRVSPLHF. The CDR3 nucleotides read TGCGCCAGCAGCCCTGGTGTGATTCGAGTTTCACCCCTCCACTTT.

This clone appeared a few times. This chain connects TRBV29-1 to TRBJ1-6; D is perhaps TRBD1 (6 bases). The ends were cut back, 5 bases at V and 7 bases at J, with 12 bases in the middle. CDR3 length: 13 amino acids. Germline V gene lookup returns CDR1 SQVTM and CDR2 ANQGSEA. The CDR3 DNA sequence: TGCAGCGTTCAGTCAGGGGTCAATTCACCCCTCCACTTT. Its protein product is CSVQSGVNSPLHF.

In DNA, the CDR3 is TGTGCCTGGAGTGTAGGAGCTGGATCTGGAAACACCATATATTTT. It specifies CAWSVGAGSGNTIYF. This chain joins TRBV30 and TRBJ1-3, with D uncertain. V lost 0 bases, J lost 1 base, and 10 bases lay in between. The CDR3 runs to 15 residues. Per germline, CDR1 GTSNPN and CDR2 SVGIG (reference sequence).

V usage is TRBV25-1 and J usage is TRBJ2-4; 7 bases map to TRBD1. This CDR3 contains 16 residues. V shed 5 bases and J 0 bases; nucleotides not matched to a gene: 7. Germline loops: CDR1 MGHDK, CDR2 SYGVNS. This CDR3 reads CASSPGQSIAKNIQYF. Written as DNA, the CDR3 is TGTGCCAGCAGTCCGGGACAGTCCATAGCCAAAAACATTCAGTACTTC.

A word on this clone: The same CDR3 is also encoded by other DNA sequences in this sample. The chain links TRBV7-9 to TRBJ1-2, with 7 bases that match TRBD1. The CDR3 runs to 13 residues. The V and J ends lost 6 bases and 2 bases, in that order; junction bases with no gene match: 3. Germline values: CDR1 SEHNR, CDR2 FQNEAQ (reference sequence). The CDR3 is CASSLGQNYGYTF. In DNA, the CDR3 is TGTGCCAGCAGTTTGGGACAGAACTATGGCTACACCTTC. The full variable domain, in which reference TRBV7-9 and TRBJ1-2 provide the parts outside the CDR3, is DTGVSQNPRHKITKRGQNVTFRCDPISEHNRLYWYRQTLGQGPEFLTYFQNEAQLEKSRLLSDRFSAERPKGSFSTLEIQRTEQGDSAMYLCASSLGQNYGYTFGSGTRLTVV.

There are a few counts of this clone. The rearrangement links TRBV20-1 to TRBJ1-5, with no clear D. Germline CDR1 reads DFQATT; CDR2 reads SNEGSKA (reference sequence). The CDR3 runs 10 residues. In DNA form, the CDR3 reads TGCAGCCCTTGGGATCAGCCCCAGCATTTT. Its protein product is CSPWDQPQHF.

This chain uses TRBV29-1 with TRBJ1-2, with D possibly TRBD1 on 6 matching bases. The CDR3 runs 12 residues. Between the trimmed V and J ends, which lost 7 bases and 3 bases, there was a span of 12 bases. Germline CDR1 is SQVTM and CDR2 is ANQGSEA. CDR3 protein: CSGQGFDYGYTF. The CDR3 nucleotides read TGCAGCGGTCAGGGGTTCGACTATGGCTACACCTTC.

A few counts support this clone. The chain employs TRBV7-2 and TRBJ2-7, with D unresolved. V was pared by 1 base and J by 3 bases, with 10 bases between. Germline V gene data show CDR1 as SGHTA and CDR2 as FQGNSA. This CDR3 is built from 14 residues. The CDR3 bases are TGTGCCAGCAGCTTAGTGGGCAGTTTCTACGAGCAGTACTTC. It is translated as CASSLVGSFYEQYF.

The CDR3 region has the DNA TGCAGTGCTAGAGATAGGACAGATCTGCATTTT. It codes for CSARDRTDLHF. J is TRBJ1-5 and V is TRBV20-1, with D tentatively TRBD1 (6 bases). CDR1 and CDR2 from the germline V gene are DFQATT and SNEGSKA (reference sequence). Deletions cut 0 bases from V and 15 bases from J, with 12 bases between. This CDR3 is 11 amino acids long.

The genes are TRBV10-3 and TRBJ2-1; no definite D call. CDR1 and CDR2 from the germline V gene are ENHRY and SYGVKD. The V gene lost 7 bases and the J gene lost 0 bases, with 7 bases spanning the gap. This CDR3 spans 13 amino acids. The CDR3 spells CAITDFSYNEQFF. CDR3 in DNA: TGTGCCATCACCGACTTCTCCTACAATGAGCAGTTCTTC.

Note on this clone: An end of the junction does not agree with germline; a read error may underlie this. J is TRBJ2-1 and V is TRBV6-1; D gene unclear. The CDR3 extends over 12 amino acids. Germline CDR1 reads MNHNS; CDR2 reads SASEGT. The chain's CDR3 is CASSAQGNGQFF. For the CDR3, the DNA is TGTGCCAGCAGTGCCCAAGGGAATGGGCAGTTCTTC.

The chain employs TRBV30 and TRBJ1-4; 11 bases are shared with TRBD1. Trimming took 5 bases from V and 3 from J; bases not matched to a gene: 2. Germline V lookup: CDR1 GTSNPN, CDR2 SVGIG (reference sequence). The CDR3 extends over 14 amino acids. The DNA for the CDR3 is TGTGCCTGGGGACAGGGGGCGGCTAATGAAAAACTGTTTTTT. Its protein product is CAWGQGAANEKLFF. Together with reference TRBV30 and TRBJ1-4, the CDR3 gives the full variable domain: SQTIHQWPATLVQPVGSPLSLECTVEGTSNPNLYWYRQAAGRGLQLLFYSVGIGQISSEVPQNLSASRPQDRQFILSSKKLLLSDSGFYLCAWGQGAANEKLFFGSGTQLSVL.